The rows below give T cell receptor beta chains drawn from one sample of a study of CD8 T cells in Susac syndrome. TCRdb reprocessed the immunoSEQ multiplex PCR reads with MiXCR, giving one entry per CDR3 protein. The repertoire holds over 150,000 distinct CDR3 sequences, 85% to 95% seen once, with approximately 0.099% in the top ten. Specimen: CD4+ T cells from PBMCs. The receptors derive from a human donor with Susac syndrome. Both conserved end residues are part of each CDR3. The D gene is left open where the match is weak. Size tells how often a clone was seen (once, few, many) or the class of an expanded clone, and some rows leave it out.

CASSPGQGVSGNTIYF	TGTGCCAGCAGCCCGGGACAGGGAGTTTCTGGAAACACCATATATTTT	16	TRBV11-2	TRBJ1-3	TRBD1	-
CSAILAGGYEQYF	TGCAGTGCTATACTAGCGGGAGGCTACGAGCAGTACTTC	13	TRBV20-1	TRBJ2-7	TRBD2	-
CASSNTRVGPQHF	TGTGCCAGCAGTAACACTAGGGTGGGGCCCCAGCATTTT	13	TRBV6-2/TRBV6-3	TRBJ1-5	-	once
CASSLWGLGGNQPQHF	TGTGCCAGCAGCTTATGGGGCCTCGGGGGCAATCAGCCCCAGCATTTT	16	TRBV7-4	TRBJ1-5	-	-
CAWSRPGLALGELFF	TGTGCCTGGAGTAGACCGGGACTAGCGCTAGGGGAGCTGTTTTTT	15	TRBV30	TRBJ2-2	TRBD2	-
CASSSYVRADQETQYF	TGCGCCAGCAGCTCCTACGTCAGGGCCGACCAAGAGACCCAGTACTTC	16	TRBV4-1	TRBJ2-5	-	-
CASSQVTDTQYF	TGTGCCAGCAGCCAAGTCACAGATACGCAGTATTTT	12	TRBV14	TRBJ2-3	-	few
CASSLFRGSEQFF	TGCGCCAGCAGCTTGTTTAGGGGCAGCGAGCAGTTCTTC	13	TRBV5-1	TRBJ2-1	-	-
CASSFRGEETQYF	TGTGCCAGCAGCTTTCGAGGGGAAGAGACCCAGTACTTC	13	TRBV7-9	TRBJ2-5	-	-
CASAIRPQGGNEQFF	TGTGCCAGCGCCATTCGACCCCAAGGAGGCAATGAGCAGTTCTTC	15	TRBV2	TRBJ2-1	-	-
CASSFGSGSYEQYF	TGTGCCAGCAGTTTTGGTAGCGGGAGCTACGAGCAGTACTTC	14	TRBV12-3/TRBV12-4	TRBJ2-7	TRBD2	-
CASNHRDQETQYF	TGTGCCAGTAACCACCGCGACCAAGAGACCCAGTACTTC	13	TRBV19	TRBJ2-5	-	-
CASSQDLGTGSGNTIYF	TGCGCCAGCAGCCAAGATCTGGGCACCGGCTCTGGAAACACCATATATTTT	17	TRBV4-1	TRBJ1-3	-	-
CASSFDRGRYEQYF	TGTGCCAGCAGCTTTGACAGGGGCCGCTACGAGCAGTACTTC	14	TRBV11-2	TRBJ2-7	TRBD1	-
CATSRENQPQHF	TGTGCCACCAGCAGAGAAAATCAGCCCCAGCATTTT	12	TRBV15	TRBJ1-5	-	-
CASSYPLAGDKTEQFF	TGTGCCAGCAGTTACCCGCTTGCGGGAGATAAGACTGAGCAGTTCTTC	16	TRBV6-2/TRBV6-3	TRBJ2-1	TRBD2	-
CASSLLGGQYF	TGTGCCAGCAGCTTATTGGGAGGGCAGTACTTC	11	TRBV7-8	TRBJ2-7	-	-
CSVLGVSGNTIYF	TGCAGCGTTTTAGGGGTCTCTGGAAACACCATATATTTT	13	TRBV29-1	TRBJ1-3	-	once
CASSLRTSGRTREDTQYF	TGCGCCAGCAGCCTAAGGACTAGCGGGAGGACCAGGGAGGATACGCAGTATTTT	18	TRBV4-1	TRBJ2-3	TRBD2	-
CASSLILGTDTQYF	TGTGCCAGCAGCCTCATTCTGGGGACGGATACGCAGTATTTT	14	TRBV7-9	TRBJ2-3	-	-
CASRPGLAGESNTGELFF	TGTGCCAGCCGACCGGGACTAGCGGGAGAGTCGAACACCGGGGAGCTGTTTTTT	18	TRBV9	TRBJ2-2	TRBD2	-
CASSVTLSTDTQYF	TGTGCCAGCAGTGTAACGTTGAGCACAGATACGCAGTATTTT	14	TRBV6-4	TRBJ2-3	-	-
CASSSPLGRSNQPQHF	TGTGCCAGCAGTTCTCCCCTGGGTAGGAGCAATCAGCCCCAGCATTTT	16	TRBV28	TRBJ1-5	-	-
CASSQDQVGAGQPQHF	TGCGCCAGCAGCCAAGATCAAGTGGGGGCCGGTCAGCCCCAGCATTTT	16	TRBV4-3	TRBJ1-5	-	-
CAWTRGNGQPQHF	TGTGCCTGGACCCGGGGAAACGGTCAGCCCCAGCATTTT	13	TRBV30	TRBJ1-5	-	-
CASSQRDRNTEAFF	TGTGCCAGCAGCCAACGGGACAGGAACACTGAAGCTTTCTTT	14	TRBV4-2	TRBJ1-1	TRBD1	once
CASSPGGEETQYF	TGTGCCAGTAGCCCAGGGGGAGAAGAGACCCAGTACTTC	13	TRBV19	TRBJ2-5	TRBD1	few
CASSFTGGGNQPQHF	TGTGCCAGCAGCTTCACAGGGGGCGGCAATCAGCCCCAGCATTTT	15	TRBV5-8	TRBJ1-5	TRBD1	-
CASSPGIYQETQYF	TGTGCCAGCAGCCCCGGGATTTACCAAGAGACCCAGTACTTC	14	TRBV7-9	TRBJ2-5	-	-
CASSEYGTSGETQYF	TGTGCCAGCAGTGAATACGGGACTAGCGGAGAGACCCAGTACTTC	15	TRBV25-1	TRBJ2-5	TRBD2	-
CASSLTGTVQETQYF	TGTGCCAGCAGCTTAACAGGGACTGTGCAAGAGACCCAGTACTTC	15	TRBV7-3	TRBJ2-5	-	once